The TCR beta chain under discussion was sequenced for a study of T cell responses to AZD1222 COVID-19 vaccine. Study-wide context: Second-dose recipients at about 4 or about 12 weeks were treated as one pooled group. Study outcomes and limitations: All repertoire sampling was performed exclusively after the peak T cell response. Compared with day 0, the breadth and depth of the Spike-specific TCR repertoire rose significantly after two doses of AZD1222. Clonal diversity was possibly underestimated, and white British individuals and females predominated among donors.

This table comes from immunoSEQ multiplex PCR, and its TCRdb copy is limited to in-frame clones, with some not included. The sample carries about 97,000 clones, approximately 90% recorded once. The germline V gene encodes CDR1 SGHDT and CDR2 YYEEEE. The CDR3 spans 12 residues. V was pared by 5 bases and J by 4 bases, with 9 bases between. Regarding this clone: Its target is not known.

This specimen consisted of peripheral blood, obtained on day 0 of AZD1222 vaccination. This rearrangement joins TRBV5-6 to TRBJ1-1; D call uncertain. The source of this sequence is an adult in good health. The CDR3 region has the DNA TGTGCCAGCAGTTTAAAAGCCACTGAAGCTTTCTTT. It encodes CASSLKATEAFF. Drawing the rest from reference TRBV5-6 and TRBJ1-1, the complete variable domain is DAGVTQSPTHLIKTRGQQVTLRCSPKSGHDTVSWYQQALGQGPQFIFQYYEEEERQRGNFPDRFSGHQFPNYSSELNVNALLLGDSALYLCASSLKATEAFFGQGTRLTVV.